This record covers a single TCR beta chain. Its antigen is currently unknown. These data come from a study of PD-L1 blockade in urothelial cancer. Study-level background: Males with urothelial cancer arising in the bladder constituted most of the roughly 30 patients. Blood-derived samples held a median roughly 150,000 T cells. Overall study results and limits: Below-median TCR clonality that was measured in pretreatment blood predicted better survival.

Germline values: CDR1 MNHEY, CDR2 SVGAGI. The CDR3 is made up of 14 amino acids. The germline V and J ends were trimmed by 5 bases and 2 bases, with 10 bases remaining between them. Method: immunoSEQ multiplex PCR; TCRdb's copy keeps in-frame clones and lacks some. The sample has about 74,000 clones; 84% are singletons. Patients' urothelial carcinoma was locally advanced or metastatic. Sequenced here: PBMCs, sampled around atezolizumab (anti-PD-L1) treatment. This clonotype was sampled from a man between 70 and 80 years old with urothelial cancer. V and J are TRBV6-5 and TRBJ1-3, with no clear D. The CDR3 bases are TGTGCCAGCAGTATTACAGAAGCTGGAAACACCATATATTTT. It is translated as CASSITEAGNTIYF.